This TCR beta chain was identified in a study of cytomegalovirus exposure and HLA in healthy donors. This CDR3 has 15 amino acids. This clone was found once. In the PCR, 60 Vbeta and 13 Jbeta primers were used. Sequencing was performed with immunoSEQ multiplex PCR; in TCRdb, only in-frame clones are kept and a portion is missing. This repertoire shows 95,000 to 100,000 clones, approximately 83% found once; its top ten account for approximately 3.7%. The chain carries TRBV21-1 and TRBJ2-7; the D call TRBD1 from the table was never checked on the DNA. TRBV21-1 is termed a pseudogene. Sequenced material: PBMCs. The origin of this receptor is a female donor in good health and CMV-seropositive. CDR3 loop: CASSKVVVRDREQYF. CDR3 DNA: TGTGCCAGCAGCAAAGTGGTAGTGAGGGACAGGGAGCAGTACTTC.